This entry lists 8 T cell receptor beta chains sequenced from one sample in a study of blood T cell repertoires in COVID-19. This table comes from immunoSEQ multiplex PCR, and its TCRdb copy is limited to in-frame clones, with some not included. The profile shows a few hundred thousand clones, 85% of them singletons. The sequenced material came from peripheral blood. These receptors were collected from a woman aged 18-35 years with acute or convalescent COVID-19.

V gene TRBV6-5 combines with J gene TRBJ2-1; 9 bases match TRBD2. Losses at the gene ends were 7 bases for V and 7 bases for J; bases not matched to a gene: 2. This CDR3 contains 12 residues. Germline V gene sequence: CDR1 MNHEY, CDR2 SVGAGI. CDR3 DNA sequence: TGTGCCAGCACGGCGGGAGGGAATGAGCAGTTCTTC. Amino acid sequence: CASTAGGNEQFF.

This clone has a handful of counts. This chain uses TRBV6-5 with TRBJ2-1; 7 nucleotides align to TRBD1. The germline CDR1 and CDR2 sequences are MNHEY and SVGAGI. V gave up 11 bases and J gave up 0 bases; unmatched junction bases: 7. The CDR3 is 14 amino acids. The CDR3 loop is CAGSDRDSYNEQFF. The CDR3 bases are TGTGCCGGCTCAGACAGGGACTCCTACAATGAGCAGTTCTTC.

In DNA, the CDR3 is TGTGCTAGTGGTTTGGGGGACACGAATGAGCAGTTCTTC. This codes for CASGLGDTNEQFF. The V call is TRBV12-5, the J call TRBJ2-1; D may be TRBD1 (6 bases). Germline V gene lookup returns CDR1 LGHNT and CDR2 FRNRAP. The V gene lost 1 base and the J gene lost 7 bases, with 8 bases spanning the gap. CDR3 length: 13 residues.

The count of this clone is one. V usage is TRBV28 and J usage is TRBJ2-5, with D perhaps matching TRBD1 (5 bases). The V end lost 0 bases, the J end lost 6 bases, and 14 bases lay between the germline ends. The CDR3 loop spans 15 amino acids. Germline CDR1 and CDR2: MDHEN and SYDVKM. CDR3 bases: TGTGCCAGCAGTTTATGGGGGCAGGGTGCGAAGACCCAGTACTTC. Protein product: CASSLWGQGAKTQYF.

The chain recombines TRBV6-5 with TRBJ2-7; TRBD2 agrees at 14 bases. Germline V CDR1 and CDR2: MNHEY, SVGAGI. This CDR3 comprises 16 residues. J gave up 3 bases and V 4 bases, and 5 bases lay outside the gene matches. The CDR3 DNA sequence: TGTGCCAGCAGTTGGACTAGCGGGAGGATGGACTACGAGCAGTACTTC. Its translation is CASSWTSGRMDYEQYF.

V gene TRBV6-5 combines with J gene TRBJ2-7; 8 nucleotides align to TRBD1. The CDR3 is 15 residues long. With V trimmed by 6 bases and J by 4 bases, 11 bases remained unmatched. The germline gives CDR1 MNHEY, CDR2 SVGAGI. The CDR3 DNA reads as TGTGCCAGCAGCTTCGGACAGGGAGGACGTTACGAGCAGTACTTC. Its protein is CASSFGQGGRYEQYF.

This CDR3 reads CAISPKTDSYGYTF. CDR3 bases: TGTGCCATCAGTCCCAAAACCGACAGCTATGGCTACACCTTC. V and J are TRBV10-3 and TRBJ1-2; D perhaps matches TRBD1 (5 bases). This CDR3 has 14 amino acids. CDR1 and CDR2 from the germline V gene are ENHRY and SYGVKD. Deletions cut 5 bases from V and 4 bases from J, with 14 bases between.

The J gene is TRBJ2-7, the V gene TRBV7-2, with a weak D call TRBD1 (5 bases). Per the germline V gene, CDR1 is SGHTA and CDR2 is FQGNSA. Trimming removed 5 bases from V and 0 bases from J, with 8 bases in between. CDR3 length equals 13 residues. The DNA of the CDR3 is TGTGCCAGCAGCCCGACAGCCTCCTACGAGCAGTACTTC. Its protein product is CASSPTASYEQYF.